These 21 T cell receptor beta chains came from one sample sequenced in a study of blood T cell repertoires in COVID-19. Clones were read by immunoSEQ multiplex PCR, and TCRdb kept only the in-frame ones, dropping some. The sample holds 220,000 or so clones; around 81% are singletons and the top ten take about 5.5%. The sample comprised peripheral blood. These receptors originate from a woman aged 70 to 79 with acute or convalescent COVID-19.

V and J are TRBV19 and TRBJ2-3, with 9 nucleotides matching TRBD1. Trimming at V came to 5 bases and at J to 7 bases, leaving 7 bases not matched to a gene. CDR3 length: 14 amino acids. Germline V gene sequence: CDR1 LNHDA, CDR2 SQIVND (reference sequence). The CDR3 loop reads CASSVTGGTNTQYF. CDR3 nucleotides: TGTGCCAGTAGTGTTACAGGGGGCACGAATACGCAGTATTTT.

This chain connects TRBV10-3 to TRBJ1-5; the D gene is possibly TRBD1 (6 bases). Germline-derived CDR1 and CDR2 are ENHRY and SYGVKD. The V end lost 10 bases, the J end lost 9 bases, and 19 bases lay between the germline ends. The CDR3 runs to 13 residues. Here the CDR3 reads CATGAGERLPQHF. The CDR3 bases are TGTGCCACCGGGGCAGGGGAGAGACTGCCCCAGCATTTT.

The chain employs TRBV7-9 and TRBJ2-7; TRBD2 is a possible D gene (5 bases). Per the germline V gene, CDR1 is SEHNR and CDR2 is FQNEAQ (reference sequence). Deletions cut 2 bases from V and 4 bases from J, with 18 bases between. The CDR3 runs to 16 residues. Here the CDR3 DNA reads TGTGCCAGCAGCTTATGGTCGCCTAGCAAACTATACGAGCAGTACTTC. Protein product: CASSLWSPSKLYEQYF.

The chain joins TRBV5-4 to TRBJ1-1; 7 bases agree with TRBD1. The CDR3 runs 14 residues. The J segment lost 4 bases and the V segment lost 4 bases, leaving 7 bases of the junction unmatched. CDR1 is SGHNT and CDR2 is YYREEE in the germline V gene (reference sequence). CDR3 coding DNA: TGTGCCAGCAGCATACCTAACAGGGGCACTGAAGCTTTCTTT. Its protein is CASSIPNRGTEAFF.

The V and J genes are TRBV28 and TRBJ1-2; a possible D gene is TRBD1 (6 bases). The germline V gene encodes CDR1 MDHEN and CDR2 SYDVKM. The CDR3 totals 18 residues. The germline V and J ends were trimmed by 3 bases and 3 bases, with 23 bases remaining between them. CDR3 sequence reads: CASSLLGLAGESDYGYTF. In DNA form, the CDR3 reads TGTGCCAGCAGTTTGTTGGGGCTGGCAGGGGAGAGCGACTATGGCTACACCTTC.

In nucleotides, the CDR3 is TGCAGTGCTAGTGAGTCGGGAGGGCCAACAGATACGCAGTATTTT. This translates into CSASESGGPTDTQYF. The gene calls are TRBV20-1 and TRBJ2-3, with 8 positions matching TRBD2. CDR3 length: 15 amino acids. V lost 3 bases to trimming and J lost 3 bases; unmatched junction nucleotides: 8. The germline CDR1 and CDR2 sequences are DFQATT and SNEGSKA (reference sequence).

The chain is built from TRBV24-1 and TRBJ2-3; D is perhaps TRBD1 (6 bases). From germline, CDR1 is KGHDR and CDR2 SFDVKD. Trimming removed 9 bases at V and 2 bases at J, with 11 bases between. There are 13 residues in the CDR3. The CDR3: CATRDILTDTQYF. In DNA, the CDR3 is TGTGCCACCCGGGACATCCTCACAGATACGCAGTATTTT.

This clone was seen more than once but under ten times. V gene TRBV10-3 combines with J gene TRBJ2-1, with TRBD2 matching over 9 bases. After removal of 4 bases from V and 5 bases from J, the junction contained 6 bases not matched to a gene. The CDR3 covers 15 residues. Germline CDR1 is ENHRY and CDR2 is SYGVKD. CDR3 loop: CAISVVLAGDNEQFF. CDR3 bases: TGTGCCATCAGTGTTGTACTAGCGGGTGACAATGAGCAGTTCTTC.

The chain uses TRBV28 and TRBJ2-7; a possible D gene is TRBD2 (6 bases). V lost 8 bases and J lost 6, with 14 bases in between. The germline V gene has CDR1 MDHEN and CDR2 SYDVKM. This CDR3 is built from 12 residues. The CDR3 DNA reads TGTGCCAGCGGAACGACTAGACTCGAGCAGTACTTC. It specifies CASGTTRLEQYF.

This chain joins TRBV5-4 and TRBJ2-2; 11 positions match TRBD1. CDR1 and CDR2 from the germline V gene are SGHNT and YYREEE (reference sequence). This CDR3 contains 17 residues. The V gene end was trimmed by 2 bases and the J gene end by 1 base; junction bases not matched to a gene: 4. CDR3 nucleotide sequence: TGTGCCAGCAGCTTACCCGGGACAGGGGGGAACACCGGGGAGCTGTTTTTT. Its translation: CASSLPGTGGNTGELFF.

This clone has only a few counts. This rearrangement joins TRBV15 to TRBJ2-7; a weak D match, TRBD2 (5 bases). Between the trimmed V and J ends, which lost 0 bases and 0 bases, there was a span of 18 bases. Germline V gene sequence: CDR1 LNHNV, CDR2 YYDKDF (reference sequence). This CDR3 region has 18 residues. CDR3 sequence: CATSREIPGLQSSYEQYF. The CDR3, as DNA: TGTGCCACCAGCAGAGAGATCCCCGGACTCCAGAGCTCCTACGAGCAGTACTTC.

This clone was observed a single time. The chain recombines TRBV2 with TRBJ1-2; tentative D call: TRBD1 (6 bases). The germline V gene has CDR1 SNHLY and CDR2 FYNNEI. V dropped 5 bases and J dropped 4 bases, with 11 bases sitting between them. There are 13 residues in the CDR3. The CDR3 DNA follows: TGTGCCAGCAGTAACGGACAGTCCTATGGCTACACCTTC. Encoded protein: CASSNGQSYGYTF.

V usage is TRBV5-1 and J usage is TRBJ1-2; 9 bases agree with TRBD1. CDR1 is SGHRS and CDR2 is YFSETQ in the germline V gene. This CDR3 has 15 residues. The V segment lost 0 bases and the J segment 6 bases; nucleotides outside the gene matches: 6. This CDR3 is CASSLGTGVLNGYTF. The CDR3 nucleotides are TGCGCCAGCAGCTTGGGGACAGGGGTCCTTAATGGCTACACCTTC.

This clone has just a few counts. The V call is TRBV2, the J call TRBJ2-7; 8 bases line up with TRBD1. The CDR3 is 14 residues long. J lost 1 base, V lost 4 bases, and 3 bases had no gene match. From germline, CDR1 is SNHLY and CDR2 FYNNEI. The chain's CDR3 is CASSAQGASYEQYF. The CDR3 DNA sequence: TGTGCCAGCAGTGCCCAGGGGGCATCCTACGAGCAGTACTTC. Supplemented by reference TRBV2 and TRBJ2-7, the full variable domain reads EPEVTQTPSHQVTQMGQEVILRCVPISNHLYFYWYRQILGQKVEFLVSFYNNEISEKSEIFDDQFSVERPDGSNFTLKIRSTKLEDSAMYFCASSAQGASYEQYFGPGTRLTVT.

The CDR3 here is CASSQVSSGVSYEQYF. CDR3 nucleotides: TGTGCCAGCAGCCAAGTTTCTAGCGGGGTCTCCTACGAGCAGTACTTC. V gene TRBV3-1 (or the pseudogene TRBV3-2) combines with J gene TRBJ2-7, with TRBD2 matching over 9 bases. The ends lost 1 base at V and 0 bases at J; junction bases unmatched: 4. This CDR3 contains 16 residues. The germline V gene has CDR1 LGHDT and CDR2 YNNKEL (reference sequence).

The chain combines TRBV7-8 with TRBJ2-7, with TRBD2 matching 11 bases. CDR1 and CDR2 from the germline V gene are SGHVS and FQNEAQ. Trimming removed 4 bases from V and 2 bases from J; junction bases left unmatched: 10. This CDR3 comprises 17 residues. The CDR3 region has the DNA TGTGCCAGCAGCTCCACCGGGACTAGCGGAGCCACCTACGAGCAGTACTTC. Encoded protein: CASSSTGTSGATYEQYF. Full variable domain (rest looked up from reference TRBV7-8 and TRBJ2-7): GAGVSQSPRYKVAKRGQDVALRCDPISGHVSLFWYQQALGQGPEFLTYFQNEAQLDKSGLPSDRFFAERPEGSVSTLKIQRTQQEDSAVYLCASSSTGTSGATYEQYFGPGTRLTVT.

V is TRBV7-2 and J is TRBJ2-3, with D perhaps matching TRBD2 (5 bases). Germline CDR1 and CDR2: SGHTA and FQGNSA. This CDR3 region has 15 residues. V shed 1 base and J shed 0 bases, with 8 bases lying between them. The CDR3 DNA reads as TGTGCCAGCAGCTTAGAGGGAGCTAGCACAGATACGCAGTATTTT. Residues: CASSLEGASTDTQYF.

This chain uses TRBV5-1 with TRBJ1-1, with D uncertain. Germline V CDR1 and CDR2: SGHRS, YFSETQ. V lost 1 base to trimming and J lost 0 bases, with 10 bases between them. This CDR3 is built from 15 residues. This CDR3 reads CASSLYGIMNTEAFF. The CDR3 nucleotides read TGCGCCAGCAGCTTGTACGGGATCATGAACACTGAAGCTTTCTTT. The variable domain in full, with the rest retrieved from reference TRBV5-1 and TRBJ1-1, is KAGVTQTPRYLIKTRGQQVTLSCSPISGHRSVSWYQQTPGQGLQFLFEYFSETQRNKGNFPGRFSGRQFSNSRSEMNVSTLELGDSALYLCASSLYGIMNTEAFFGQGTRLTVV.

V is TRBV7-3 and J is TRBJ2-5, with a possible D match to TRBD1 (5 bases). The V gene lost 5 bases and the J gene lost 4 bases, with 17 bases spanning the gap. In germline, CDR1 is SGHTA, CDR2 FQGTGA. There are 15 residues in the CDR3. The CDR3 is CASSPRPRTLETQYF. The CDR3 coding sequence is TGTGCCAGCAGCCCAAGGCCCCGGACATTAGAGACCCAGTACTTC.

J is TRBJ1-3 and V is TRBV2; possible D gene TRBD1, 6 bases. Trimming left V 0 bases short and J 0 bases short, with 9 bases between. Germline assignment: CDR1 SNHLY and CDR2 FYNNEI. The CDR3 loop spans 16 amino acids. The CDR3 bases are TGTGCCAGCAGTGAAGCCGGGACACTCTCTGGAAACACCATATATTTT. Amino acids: CASSEAGTLSGNTIYF.

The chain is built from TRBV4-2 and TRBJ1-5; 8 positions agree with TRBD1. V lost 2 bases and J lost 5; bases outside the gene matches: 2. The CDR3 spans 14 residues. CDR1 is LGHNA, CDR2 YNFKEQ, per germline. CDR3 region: CASSQQGADQPQHF. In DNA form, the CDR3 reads TGTGCCAGCAGCCAACAGGGGGCAGATCAGCCCCAGCATTTT.